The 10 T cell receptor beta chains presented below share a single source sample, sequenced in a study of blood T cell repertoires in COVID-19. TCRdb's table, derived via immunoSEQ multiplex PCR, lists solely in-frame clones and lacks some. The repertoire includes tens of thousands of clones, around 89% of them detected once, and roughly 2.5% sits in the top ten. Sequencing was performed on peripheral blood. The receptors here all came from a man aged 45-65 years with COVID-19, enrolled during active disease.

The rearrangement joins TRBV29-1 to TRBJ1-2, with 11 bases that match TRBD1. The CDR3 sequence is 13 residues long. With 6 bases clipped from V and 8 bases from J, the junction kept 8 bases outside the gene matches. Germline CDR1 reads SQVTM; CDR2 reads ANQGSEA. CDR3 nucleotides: TGCAGCGTCTCCGGGACAGGGGGTGGCGGCTACACCTTC. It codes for CSVSGTGGGGYTF.

The CDR3 loop reads CASSSGRQFYGYTF. CDR3 nucleotide sequence: TGTGCCAGCAGCTCAGGCCGGCAGTTTTATGGCTACACCTTC. This rearrangement joins TRBV9 to TRBJ1-2; the D is unclear. The germline V gene encodes CDR1 SGDLS and CDR2 YYNGEE. CDR3 length: 14 residues. Trimming cost V 4 bases and J 5 bases, with 15 bases left between them. Together with reference TRBV9 and TRBJ1-2, the CDR3 gives the full variable domain: DSGVTQTPKHLITATGQRVTLRCSPRSGDLSVYWYQQSLDQGLQFLIQYYNGEERAKGNILERFSAQQFPDLHSELNLSSLELGDSALYFCASSSGRQFYGYTFGSGTRLTVV.

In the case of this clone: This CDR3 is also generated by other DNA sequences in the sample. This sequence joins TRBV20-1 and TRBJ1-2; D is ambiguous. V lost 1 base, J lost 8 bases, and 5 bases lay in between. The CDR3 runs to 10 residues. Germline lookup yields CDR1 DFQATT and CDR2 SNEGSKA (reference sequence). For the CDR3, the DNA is TGCAGTGCTAGAGGTGGCGGCTACACCTTC. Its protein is CSARGGGYTF.

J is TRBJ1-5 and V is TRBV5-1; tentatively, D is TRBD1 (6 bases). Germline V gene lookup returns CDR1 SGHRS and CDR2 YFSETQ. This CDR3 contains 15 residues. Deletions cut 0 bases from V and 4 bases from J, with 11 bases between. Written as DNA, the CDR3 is TGCGCCAGCAGCTTGGGGGGGCAGAGGAATCAGCCCCAGCATTTT. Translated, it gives CASSLGGQRNQPQHF.

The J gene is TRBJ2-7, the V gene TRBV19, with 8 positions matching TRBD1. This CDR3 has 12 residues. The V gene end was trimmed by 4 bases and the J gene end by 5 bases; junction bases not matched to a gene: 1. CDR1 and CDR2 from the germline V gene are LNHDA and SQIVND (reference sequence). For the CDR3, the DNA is TGTGCCAGTAGTACAGGGGGCAACGAGCAGTACTTC. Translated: CASSTGGNEQYF.

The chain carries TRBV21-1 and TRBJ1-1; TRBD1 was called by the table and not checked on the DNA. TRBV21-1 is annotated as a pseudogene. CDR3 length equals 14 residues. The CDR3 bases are TGTGCCAGCGTCCTCTGGGCTCCGAACACTGAAGCTTTCTTT. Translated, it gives CASVLWAPNTEAFF.

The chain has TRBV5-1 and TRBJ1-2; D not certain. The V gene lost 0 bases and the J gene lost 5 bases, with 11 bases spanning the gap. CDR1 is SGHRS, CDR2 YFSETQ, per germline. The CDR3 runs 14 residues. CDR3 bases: TGCGCCAGCAGCTTGGCGCCAGACAAATATGGCTACACCTTC. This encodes CASSLAPDKYGYTF. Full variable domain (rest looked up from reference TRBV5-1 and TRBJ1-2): KAGVTQTPRYLIKTRGQQVTLSCSPISGHRSVSWYQQTPGQGLQFLFEYFSETQRNKGNFPGRFSGRQFSNSRSEMNVSTLELGDSALYLCASSLAPDKYGYTFGSGTRLTVV.

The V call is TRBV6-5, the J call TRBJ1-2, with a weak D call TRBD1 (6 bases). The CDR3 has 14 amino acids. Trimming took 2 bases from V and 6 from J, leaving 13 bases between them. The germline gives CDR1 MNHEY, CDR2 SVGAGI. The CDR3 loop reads CASSYLTGLDGYTF. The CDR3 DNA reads TGTGCCAGCAGTTACCTTACAGGGCTAGATGGCTACACCTTC.

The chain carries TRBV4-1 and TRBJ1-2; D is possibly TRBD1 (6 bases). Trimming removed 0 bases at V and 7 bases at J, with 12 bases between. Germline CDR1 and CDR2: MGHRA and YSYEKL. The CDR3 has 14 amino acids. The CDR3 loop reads CASSQDPQGIGYTF. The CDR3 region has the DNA TGCGCCAGCAGCCAAGACCCCCAGGGGATTGGCTACACCTTC.

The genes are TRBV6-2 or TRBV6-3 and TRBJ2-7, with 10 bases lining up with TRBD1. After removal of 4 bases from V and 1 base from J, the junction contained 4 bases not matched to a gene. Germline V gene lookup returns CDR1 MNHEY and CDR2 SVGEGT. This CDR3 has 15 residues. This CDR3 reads CASSSWTGGSYEQYF. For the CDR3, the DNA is TGTGCCAGCAGTTCCTGGACAGGGGGTTCCTACGAGCAGTACTTC.